This T cell receptor beta chain was retrieved from a study of blood T cell repertoires in COVID-19. Study at large: Sources were T cells, B-cell-depleted T cells, or PBMCs; the material itself was cDNA or gDNA.

TCRdb's table, derived via immunoSEQ multiplex PCR, lists solely in-frame clones and lacks some. The sample carries 250,000 to 400,000 clones, approximately 88% recorded once. The CDR3 has 13 residues. Germline V gene sequence: CDR1 SEHNR, CDR2 FQNEAQ (reference sequence). The germline V and J ends were trimmed by 3 bases and 4 bases, with 9 bases remaining between them. The sequence was collected from a woman in her twenties or thirties with COVID-19, enrolled during active disease. The rearrangement uses TRBV7-9 and TRBJ1-2; D is uncertain. Sequences were obtained from peripheral blood. The CDR3 loop is CASSFGQVYGYTF. In DNA, the CDR3 is TGTGCCAGCAGCTTTGGGCAGGTCTATGGCTACACCTTC.